These T cell receptor beta chains were read from a single sample in a study of sequential checkpoint blockade in melanoma. Sequencing was performed with immunoSEQ multiplex PCR; in TCRdb, only in-frame clones are kept and a portion is missing. The table includes 3,500 to 4,500 clones, 50% to 60% detected once. Sequences were derived from CD8+ T cells sorted from blood (inferred from file names), sampled from a patient given nivolumab and ipilimumab in sequence. These receptor sequences come from a human donor with melanoma. The CDR3 runs from the conserved cysteine through the conserved F or W.

cdr3_aa j_call v_call
CASSQDVSGTDNEQFF TRBJ2-1 TRBV4-3
CASSLSGSGGAAGQYF TRBJ2-3 TRBV27
CTSSPTGSLAGYNNEQFF TRBJ2-1 TRBV1
CASSQVGGVAYEQYF TRBJ2-7 TRBV28
CASSLSSGGLTDTQYF TRBJ2-3 TRBV28
CASSVDRGEIEQYF TRBJ2-7 TRBV25-1
CASSFDSQGSYGYTF TRBJ1-2 TRBV11-3
CASSLSISTEAFF TRBJ1-1 TRBV27
CASLTGGNTEAFF TRBJ1-1 TRBV5-6
CASRTSGGESYEQYF TRBJ2-7 TRBV6-5
CASSLFRADGELFF TRBJ2-2 TRBV28
CASSLVITGTSGTDTQYF TRBJ2-3 TRBV5-1
CASSIGARGTGELFF TRBJ2-2 TRBV19
CASRGDNRDEQFF TRBJ2-1 TRBV2
CASSLRTGIHGELFF TRBJ2-2 TRBV28
CASSHITSGTDSYNEQFF TRBJ2-1 TRBV7-6
CASSIGGGIYYEQYF TRBJ2-7 TRBV19
CASSKPLGLGNEQFF TRBJ2-1 TRBV7-6
CASSLILPIVSF TRBJ2-7 TRBV7-2
CASSPAEIWMDTEAFF TRBJ1-1 TRBV5-6
CASSQDSWAGGYEQYF TRBJ2-7 TRBV5-4
CASSAGGGYTF TRBJ1-2 TRBV27
CASSPPRTWNTGELFF TRBJ2-2 TRBV27
CASSLLAGGSTDTQYF TRBJ2-3 TRBV27
CASSPTGLAGYEQYF TRBJ2-7 TRBV5-4
CASSYSIEGDYGYTF TRBJ1-2 TRBV6-5
CASRSGVAPSTDTQYF TRBJ2-3 TRBV2
CSVTGDYTGELFF TRBJ2-2 TRBV29-1
CASSLGGTATYYEQYF TRBJ2-7 TRBV27
CASSSLPHRGNEQYF TRBJ2-7 TRBV27
CASSLVAREQFF TRBJ2-1 TRBV13
CASSRAAGRHQPQHF TRBJ1-5 TRBV7-2
CASSIGGQGLNEQYF - TRBV19
CASARWDGYTF TRBJ1-2 TRBV5-6
CASSPSPPTGELFF TRBJ2-2 TRBV7-6
CASSPSGYSNTEAFF TRBJ1-1 TRBV9
CATMVAVGQETQYF TRBJ2-5 TRBV10-3
CASSLGGGATGELFF TRBJ2-2 TRBV27
CASSQEGFGLFTDTQYF TRBJ2-3 TRBV14
CASSLGIMNTGELFF TRBJ2-2 TRBV19
CASSSGGWGYTF TRBJ1-2 TRBV6-5
CASSFRGGTGELFF TRBJ2-2 TRBV27